The following is a TCR beta chain sequence with its context. Its antigen remains unknown. This record comes from a study of EBV T-cell therapy then PD-1 blockade in nasopharyngeal carcinoma. Treatment indicated: AdE1-LMPpoly-expanded autologous EBV-specific T-cell therapy followed by anti-PD-1 nivolumab. Produced via immunoSEQ multiplex PCR; TCRdb's table is partial and in-frame only. The sample holds roughly 22,000 clones, approximately 80% seen once. The ends were cut back, 1 base at V and 7 bases at J, with 13 bases in the middle. CDR3 length: 15 residues. Germline-derived CDR1 and CDR2 are LNHNV and YYDKDF (reference sequence).

The sequence was collected from a man aged 35 to 55 with nasopharyngeal carcinoma. This chain joins TRBV15 and TRBJ1-4, with no clear D. The sequenced sample was CD8+ T cells from blood, obtained at day -245 from a patient whose treatment included autologous EBV-specific T cells and nivolumab. CDR3 residues: CATSRGEEGGEKLFF. The CDR3 region has the DNA TGTGCCACCAGCAGAGGTGAGGAGGGAGGTGAAAAACTGTTTTTT.